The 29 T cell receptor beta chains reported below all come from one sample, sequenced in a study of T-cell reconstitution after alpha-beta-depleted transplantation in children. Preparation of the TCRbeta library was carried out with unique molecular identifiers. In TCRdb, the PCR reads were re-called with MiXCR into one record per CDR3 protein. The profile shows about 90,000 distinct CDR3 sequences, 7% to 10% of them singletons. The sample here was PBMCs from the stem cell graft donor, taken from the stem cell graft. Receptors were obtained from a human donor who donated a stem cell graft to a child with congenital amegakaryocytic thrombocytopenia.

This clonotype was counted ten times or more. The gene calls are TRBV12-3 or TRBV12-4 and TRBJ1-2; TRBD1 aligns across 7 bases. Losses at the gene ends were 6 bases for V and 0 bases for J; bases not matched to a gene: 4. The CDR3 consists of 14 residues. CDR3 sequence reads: CASSRDSTNYGYTF. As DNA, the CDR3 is TGTGCCAGCAGCCGGGACAGTACTAACTATGGCTACACCTTC.

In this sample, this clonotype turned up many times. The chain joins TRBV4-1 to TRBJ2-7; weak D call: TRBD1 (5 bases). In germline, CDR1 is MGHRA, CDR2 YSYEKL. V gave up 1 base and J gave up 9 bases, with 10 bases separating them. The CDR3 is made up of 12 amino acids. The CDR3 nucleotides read TGCGCCAGCAGCCAAGGAGACAGACGGCAGTACTTC. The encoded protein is CASSQGDRRQYF.

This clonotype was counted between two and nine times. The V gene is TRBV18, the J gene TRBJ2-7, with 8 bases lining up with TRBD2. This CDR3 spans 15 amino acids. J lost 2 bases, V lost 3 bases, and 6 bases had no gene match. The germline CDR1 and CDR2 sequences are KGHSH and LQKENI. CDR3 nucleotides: TGTGCCAGCTCACCGGGGGGACTAGTCACCTACGAGCAGTACTTC. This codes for CASSPGGLVTYEQYF.

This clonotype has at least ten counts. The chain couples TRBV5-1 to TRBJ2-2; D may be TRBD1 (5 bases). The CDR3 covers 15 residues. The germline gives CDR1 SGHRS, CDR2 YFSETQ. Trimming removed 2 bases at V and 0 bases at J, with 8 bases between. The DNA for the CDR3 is TGCGCCAGCAGCTTTTGGGGCCCGAACACCGGGGAGCTGTTTTTT. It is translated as CASSFWGPNTGELFF.

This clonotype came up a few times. The CDR3, as DNA: TGTGCCAGCAGCTCCGGATGGGAAAGAAAACTGTTTTTT. It specifies CASSSGWERKLFF. The chain links TRBV7-2 to TRBJ1-4; D is unclear. The CDR3 is 13 residues long. Trimming removed 4 bases at V and 10 bases at J, with 13 bases between. Germline CDR1 is SGHTA and CDR2 is FQGNSA. Using reference TRBV7-2 and TRBJ1-4 for the parts outside the CDR3, the full variable domain is GAGVSQSPSNKVTEKGKDVELRCDPISGHTALYWYRQSLGQGLEFLIYFQGNSAPDKSGLPSDRFSAERTGGSVSTLTIQRTQQEDSAVYLCASSSGWERKLFFGSGTQLSVL.

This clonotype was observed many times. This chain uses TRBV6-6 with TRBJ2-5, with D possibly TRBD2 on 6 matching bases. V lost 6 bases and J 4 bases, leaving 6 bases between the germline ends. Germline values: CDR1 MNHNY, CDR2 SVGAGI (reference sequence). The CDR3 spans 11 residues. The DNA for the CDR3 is TGTGCCAGCAGGGGAGGAGAGACCCAGTACTTC. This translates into CASRGGETQYF.

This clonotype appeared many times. The CDR3 sequence is CASSLPNDEAQYF. CDR3 in DNA: TGTGCCAGCAGTTTACCTAATGATGAGGCGCAGTATTTT. The V call is TRBV28, the J call TRBJ2-3; D not certain. The V and J ends lost 2 bases and 10 bases respectively, with 13 bases between them. The germline gives CDR1 MDHEN, CDR2 SYDVKM. The CDR3 is made up of 13 amino acids.

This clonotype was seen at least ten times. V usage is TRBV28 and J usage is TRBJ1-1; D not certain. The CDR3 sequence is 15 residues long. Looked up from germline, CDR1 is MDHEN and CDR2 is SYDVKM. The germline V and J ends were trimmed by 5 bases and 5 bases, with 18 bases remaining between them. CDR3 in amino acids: CASSTRHPWDTEAFF. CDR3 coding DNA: TGTGCCAGCAGTACTCGACACCCTTGGGATACTGAAGCTTTCTTT.

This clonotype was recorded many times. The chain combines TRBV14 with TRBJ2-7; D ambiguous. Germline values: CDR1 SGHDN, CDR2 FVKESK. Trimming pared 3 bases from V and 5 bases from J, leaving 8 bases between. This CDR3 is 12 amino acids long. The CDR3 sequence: CASSHGFHEQYF. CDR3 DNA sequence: TGTGCCAGCAGCCATGGGTTCCACGAGCAGTACTTC.

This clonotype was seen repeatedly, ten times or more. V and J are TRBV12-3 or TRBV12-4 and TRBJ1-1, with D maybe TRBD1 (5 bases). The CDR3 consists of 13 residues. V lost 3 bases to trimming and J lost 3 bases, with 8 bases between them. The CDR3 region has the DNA TGTGCCAGCAGTTTTTCAGGGTACACTGAAGCTTTCTTT. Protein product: CASSFSGYTEAFF.

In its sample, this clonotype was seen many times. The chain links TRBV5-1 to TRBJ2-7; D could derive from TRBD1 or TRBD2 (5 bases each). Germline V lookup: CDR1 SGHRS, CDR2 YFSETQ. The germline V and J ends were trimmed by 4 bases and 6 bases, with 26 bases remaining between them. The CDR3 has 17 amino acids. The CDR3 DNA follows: TGCGCCAGCAGCCCAACCCATGTGGGGACCGTTTTCCGCGAGCAGTACTTC. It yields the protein CASSPTHVGTVFREQYF.

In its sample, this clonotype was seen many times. Here the CDR3 DNA reads TGCAGTGCTACCCTAGCGGGAGGGTACAATGAGCAGTTCTTC. This gives the protein CSATLAGGYNEQFF. This chain joins TRBV20-1 and TRBJ2-1; TRBD2 matches 12 bases. V lost 4 bases, J lost 4 bases, and 2 bases stayed unmatched. The CDR3 is 14 residues long. Germline V gives CDR1 DFQATT, CDR2 SNEGSKA (reference sequence).

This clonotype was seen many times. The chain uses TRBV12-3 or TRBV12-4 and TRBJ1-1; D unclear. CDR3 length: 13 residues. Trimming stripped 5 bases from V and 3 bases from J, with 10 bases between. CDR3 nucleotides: TGTGCCAGCAGTCGGAACCGTTACACTGAAGCTTTCTTT. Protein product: CASSRNRYTEAFF.

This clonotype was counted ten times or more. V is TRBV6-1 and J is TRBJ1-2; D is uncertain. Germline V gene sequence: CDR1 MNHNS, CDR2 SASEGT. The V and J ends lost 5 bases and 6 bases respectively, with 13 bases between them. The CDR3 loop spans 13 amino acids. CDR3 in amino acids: CASSLGRYDGYTF. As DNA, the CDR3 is TGTGCCAGCAGTCTCGGACGGTACGATGGCTACACCTTC.

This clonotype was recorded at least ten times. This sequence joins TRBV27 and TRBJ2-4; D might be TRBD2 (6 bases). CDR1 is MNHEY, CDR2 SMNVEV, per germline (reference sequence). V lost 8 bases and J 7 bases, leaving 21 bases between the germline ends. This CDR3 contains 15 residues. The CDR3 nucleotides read TGTGCCAGCTCCTTTGAAGCGGGCCTGAGGAACATTCAGTACTTC. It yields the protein CASSFEAGLRNIQYF.

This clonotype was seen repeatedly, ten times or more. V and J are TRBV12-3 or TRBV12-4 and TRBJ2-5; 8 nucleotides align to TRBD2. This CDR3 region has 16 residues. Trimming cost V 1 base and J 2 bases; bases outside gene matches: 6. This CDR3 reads CASSLGSGVGQETQYF. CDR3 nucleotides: TGTGCCAGCAGTTTAGGTAGCGGGGTGGGACAAGAGACCCAGTACTTC.

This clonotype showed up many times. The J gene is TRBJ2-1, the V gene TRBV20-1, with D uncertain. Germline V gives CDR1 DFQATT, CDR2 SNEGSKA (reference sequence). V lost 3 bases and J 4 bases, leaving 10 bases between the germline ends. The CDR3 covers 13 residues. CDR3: CSARRGSYNEQFF. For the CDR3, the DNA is TGCAGTGCTAGGCGTGGCTCATACAATGAGCAGTTCTTC.

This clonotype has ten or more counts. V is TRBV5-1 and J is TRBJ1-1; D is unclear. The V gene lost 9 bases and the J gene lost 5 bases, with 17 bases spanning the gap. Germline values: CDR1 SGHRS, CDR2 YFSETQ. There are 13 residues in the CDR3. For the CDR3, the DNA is TGCGCCACCTCGCGCGGGCTTGATACTGAAGCTTTCTTT. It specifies CATSRGLDTEAFF.

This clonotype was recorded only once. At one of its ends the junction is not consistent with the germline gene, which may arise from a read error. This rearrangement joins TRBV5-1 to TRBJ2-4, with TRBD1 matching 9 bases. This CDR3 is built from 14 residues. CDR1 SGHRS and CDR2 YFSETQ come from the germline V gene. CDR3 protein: CARSSGQGGNIQYF. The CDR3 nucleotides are TGCGCCCGCAGCTCGGGACAGGGCGGGAACATTCAGTACTTC. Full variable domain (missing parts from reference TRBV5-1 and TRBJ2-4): KAGVTQTPRYLIKTRGQQVTLSCSPISGHRSVSWYQQTPGQGLQFLFEYFSETQRNKGNFPGRFSGRQFSNSRSEMNVSTLELGDSALYLCARSSGQGGNIQYFGAGTRLSVL.

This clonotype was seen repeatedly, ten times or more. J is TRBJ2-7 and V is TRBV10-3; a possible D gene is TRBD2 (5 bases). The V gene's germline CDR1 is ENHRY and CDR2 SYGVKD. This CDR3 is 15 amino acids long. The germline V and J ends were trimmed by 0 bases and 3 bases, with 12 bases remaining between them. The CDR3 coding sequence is TGTGCCATCAGTGAGTCTGTGGGAGCGATCTACGAGCAGTACTTC. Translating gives CAISESVGAIYEQYF.

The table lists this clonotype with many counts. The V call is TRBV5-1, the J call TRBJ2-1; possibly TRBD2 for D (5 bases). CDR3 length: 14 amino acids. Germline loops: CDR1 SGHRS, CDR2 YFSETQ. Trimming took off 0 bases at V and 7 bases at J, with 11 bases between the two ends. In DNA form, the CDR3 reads TGCGCCAGCAGCTTGGTTGGGCCGGGGAATGAGCAGTTCTTC. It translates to CASSLVGPGNEQFF.

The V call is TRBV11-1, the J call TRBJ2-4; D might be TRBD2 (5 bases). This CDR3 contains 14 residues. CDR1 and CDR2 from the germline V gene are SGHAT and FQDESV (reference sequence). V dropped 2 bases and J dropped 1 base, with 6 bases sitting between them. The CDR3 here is CASSLRGAKNIQYF. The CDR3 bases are TGTGCCAGCAGCTTAAGAGGGGCCAAAAACATTCAGTACTTC.

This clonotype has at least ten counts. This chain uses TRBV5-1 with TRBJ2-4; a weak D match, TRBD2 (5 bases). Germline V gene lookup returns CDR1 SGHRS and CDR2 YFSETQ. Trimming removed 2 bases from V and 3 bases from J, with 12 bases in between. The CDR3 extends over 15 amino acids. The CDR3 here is CASSFGGVGKNIQYF. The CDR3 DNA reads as TGCGCCAGCAGCTTCGGAGGAGTCGGCAAAAACATTCAGTACTTC.

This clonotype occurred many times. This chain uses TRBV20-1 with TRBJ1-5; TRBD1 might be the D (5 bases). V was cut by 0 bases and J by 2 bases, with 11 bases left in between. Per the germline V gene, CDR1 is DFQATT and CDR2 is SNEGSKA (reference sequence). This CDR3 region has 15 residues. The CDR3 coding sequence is TGCAGTGCTAGAGACTACGGGGCGGGCAATCAGCCCCAGCATTTT. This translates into CSARDYGAGNQPQHF.

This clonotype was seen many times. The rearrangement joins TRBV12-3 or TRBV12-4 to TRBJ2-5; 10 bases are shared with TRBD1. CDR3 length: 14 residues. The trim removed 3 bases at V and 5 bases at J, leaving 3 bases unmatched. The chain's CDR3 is CASSLGQGWETQYF. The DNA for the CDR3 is TGTGCCAGCAGTTTGGGACAGGGGTGGGAGACCCAGTACTTC.

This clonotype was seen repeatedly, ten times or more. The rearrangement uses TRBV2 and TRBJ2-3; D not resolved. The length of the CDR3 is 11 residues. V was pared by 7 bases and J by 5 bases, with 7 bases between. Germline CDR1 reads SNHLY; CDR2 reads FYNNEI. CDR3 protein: CASNLLDTQYF. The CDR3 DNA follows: TGTGCCAGCAACCTCCTAGATACGCAGTATTTT.

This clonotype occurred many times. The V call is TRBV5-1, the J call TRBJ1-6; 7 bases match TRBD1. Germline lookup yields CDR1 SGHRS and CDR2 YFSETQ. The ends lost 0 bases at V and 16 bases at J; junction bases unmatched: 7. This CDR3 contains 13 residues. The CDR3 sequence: CASSLDHTGALHF. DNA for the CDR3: TGCGCCAGCAGCTTGGATCATACAGGGGCTCTCCACTTT.

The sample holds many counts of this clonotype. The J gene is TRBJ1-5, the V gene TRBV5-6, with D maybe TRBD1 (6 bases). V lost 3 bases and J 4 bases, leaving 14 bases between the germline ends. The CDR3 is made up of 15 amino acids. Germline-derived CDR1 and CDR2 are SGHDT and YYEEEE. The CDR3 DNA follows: TGTGCCAGCAGCTCCCTCGGACAGCTAAATCAGCCCCAGCATTTT. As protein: CASSSLGQLNQPQHF.

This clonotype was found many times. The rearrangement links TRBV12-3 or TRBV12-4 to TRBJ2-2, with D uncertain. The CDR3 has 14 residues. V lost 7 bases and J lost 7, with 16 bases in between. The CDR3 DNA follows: TGTGCCAGCACTATCTCTTTAATTAACGGGGAGCTGTTTTTT. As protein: CASTISLINGELFF.